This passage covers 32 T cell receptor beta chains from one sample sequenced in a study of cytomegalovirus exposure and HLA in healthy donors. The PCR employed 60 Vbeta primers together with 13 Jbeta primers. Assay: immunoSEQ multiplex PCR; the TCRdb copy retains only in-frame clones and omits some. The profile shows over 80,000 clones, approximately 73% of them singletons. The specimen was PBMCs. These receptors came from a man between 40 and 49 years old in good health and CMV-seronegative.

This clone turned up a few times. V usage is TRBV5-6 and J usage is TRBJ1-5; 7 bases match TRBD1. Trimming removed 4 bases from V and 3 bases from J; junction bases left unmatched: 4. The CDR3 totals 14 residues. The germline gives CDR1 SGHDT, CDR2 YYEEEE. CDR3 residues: CASSMGQPNQPQHF. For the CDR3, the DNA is TGTGCCAGCAGCATGGGACAGCCCAATCAGCCCCAGCATTTT.

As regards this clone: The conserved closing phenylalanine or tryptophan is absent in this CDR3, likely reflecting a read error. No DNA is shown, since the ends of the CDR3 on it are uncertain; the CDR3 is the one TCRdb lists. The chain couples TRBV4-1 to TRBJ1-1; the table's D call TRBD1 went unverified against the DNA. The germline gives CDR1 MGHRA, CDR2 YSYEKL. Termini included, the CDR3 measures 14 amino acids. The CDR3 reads CASSTRQGNTEALV.

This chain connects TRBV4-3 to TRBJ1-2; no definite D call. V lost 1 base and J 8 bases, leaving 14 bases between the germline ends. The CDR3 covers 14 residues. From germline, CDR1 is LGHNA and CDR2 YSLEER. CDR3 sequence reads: CASSQGTEVEGYTF. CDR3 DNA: TGCGCCAGCAGCCAAGGTACGGAGGTAGAGGGCTACACCTTC.

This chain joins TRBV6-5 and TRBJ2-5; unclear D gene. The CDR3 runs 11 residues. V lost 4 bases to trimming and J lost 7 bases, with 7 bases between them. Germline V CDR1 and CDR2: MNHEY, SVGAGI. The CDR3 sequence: CASSSPVTQYF. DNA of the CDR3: TGTGCCAGCAGTTCCCCGGTGACCCAGTACTTC.

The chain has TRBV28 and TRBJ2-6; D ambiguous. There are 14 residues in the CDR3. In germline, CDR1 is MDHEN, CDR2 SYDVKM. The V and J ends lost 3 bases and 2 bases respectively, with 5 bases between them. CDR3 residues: CASSFATGANVLTF. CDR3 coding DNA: TGTGCCAGCAGTTTCGCTACTGGGGCCAACGTCCTGACTTTC.

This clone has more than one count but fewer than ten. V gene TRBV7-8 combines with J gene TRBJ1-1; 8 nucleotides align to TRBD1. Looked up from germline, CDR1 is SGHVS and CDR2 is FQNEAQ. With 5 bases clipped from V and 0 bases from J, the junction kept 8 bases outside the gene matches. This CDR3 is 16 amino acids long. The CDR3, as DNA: TGTGCCAGCAGCAGAGACAGGGGTAGGATGAACACTGAAGCTTTCTTT. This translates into CASSRDRGRMNTEAFF.

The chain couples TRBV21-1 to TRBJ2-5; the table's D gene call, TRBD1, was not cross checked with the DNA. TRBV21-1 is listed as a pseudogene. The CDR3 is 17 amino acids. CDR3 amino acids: CASSTPTGQGSPETQYF. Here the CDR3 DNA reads TGTGCCAGCAGCACTCCTACGGGACAGGGTAGCCCAGAGACCCAGTACTTC.

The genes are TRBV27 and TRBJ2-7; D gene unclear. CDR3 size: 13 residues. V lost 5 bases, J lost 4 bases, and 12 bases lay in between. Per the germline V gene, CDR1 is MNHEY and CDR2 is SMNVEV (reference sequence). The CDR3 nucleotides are TGTGCCAGCAGTCCCCGGAGATGGTACGAGCAGTACTTC. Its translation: CASSPRRWYEQYF.

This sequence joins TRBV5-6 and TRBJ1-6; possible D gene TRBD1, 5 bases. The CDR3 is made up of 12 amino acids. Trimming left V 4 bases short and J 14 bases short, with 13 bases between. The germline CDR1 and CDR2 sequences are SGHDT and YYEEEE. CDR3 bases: TGTGCCAGCAGCGTGGAGGGAGGGGCCCTCCACTTT. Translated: CASSVEGGALHF.

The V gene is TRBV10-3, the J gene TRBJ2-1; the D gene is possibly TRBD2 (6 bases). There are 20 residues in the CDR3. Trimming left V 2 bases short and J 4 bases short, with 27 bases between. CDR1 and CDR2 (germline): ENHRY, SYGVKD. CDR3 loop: CAISEPYFIGGKSLYNEQFF. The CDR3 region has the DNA TGTGCCATCAGTGAGCCCTACTTTATCGGGGGTAAAAGCCTTTACAATGAGCAGTTCTTC.

The DNA of the CDR3 is TGTGCCAGCAGCTTAAGTTGGCAGGGGGTGACTGAAGCTTTCTTT. This encodes CASSLSWQGVTEAFF. The V and J genes are TRBV7-8 and TRBJ1-1; 7 nucleotides line up with TRBD1. The CDR3 has 15 amino acids. The V segment lost 2 bases and the J segment 5 bases; nucleotides outside the gene matches: 8. Germline CDR1 reads SGHVS; CDR2 reads FQNEAQ.

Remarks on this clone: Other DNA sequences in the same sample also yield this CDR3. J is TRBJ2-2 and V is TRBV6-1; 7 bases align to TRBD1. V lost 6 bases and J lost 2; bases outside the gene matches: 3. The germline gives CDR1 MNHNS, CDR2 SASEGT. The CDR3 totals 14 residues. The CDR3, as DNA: TGTGCCAGCAGAGGGACAGCTAACACCGGGGAGCTGTTTTTT. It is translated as CASRGTANTGELFF.

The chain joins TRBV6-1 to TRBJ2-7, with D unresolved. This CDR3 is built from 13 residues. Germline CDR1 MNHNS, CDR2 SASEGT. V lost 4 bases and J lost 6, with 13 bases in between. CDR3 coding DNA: TGTGCCAGCAGTGTCAGGCAGGTCGTCGAGCAGTACTTC. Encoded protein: CASSVRQVVEQYF.

This chain's CDR3 is CASSRRDRRNEQYF. The CDR3 DNA reads as TGTGCCAGCTCACGACGGGACAGGCGAAACGAGCAGTACTTC. This chain connects TRBV18 to TRBJ2-7; 8 bases are shared with TRBD1. The CDR3 has 14 amino acids. V lost 4 bases, J lost 5 bases, and 7 bases stayed unmatched. Germline CDR1 is KGHSH and CDR2 is LQKENI. The full variable domain, rest sourced from reference TRBV18 and TRBJ2-7, is NAGVMQNPRHLVRRRGQEARLRCSPMKGHSHVYWYRQLPEEGLKFMVYLQKENIIDESGMPKERFSAEFPKEGPSILRIQQVVRGDSAAYFCASSRRDRRNEQYFGPGTRLTVT.

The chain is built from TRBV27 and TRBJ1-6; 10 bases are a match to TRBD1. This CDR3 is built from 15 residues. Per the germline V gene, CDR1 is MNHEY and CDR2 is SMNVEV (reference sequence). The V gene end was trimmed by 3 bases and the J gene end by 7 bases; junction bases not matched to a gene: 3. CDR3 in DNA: TGTGCCAGCAGTTTTACGGGACAGGGGAATTCACCCCTCCACTTT. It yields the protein CASSFTGQGNSPLHF.

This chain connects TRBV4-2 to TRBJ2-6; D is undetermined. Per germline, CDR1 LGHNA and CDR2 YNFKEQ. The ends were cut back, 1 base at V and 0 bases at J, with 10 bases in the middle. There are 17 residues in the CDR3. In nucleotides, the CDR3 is TGTGCCAGCAGCCAAGGTACAGTTGACTCTGGGGCCAACGTCCTGACTTTC. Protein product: CASSQGTVDSGANVLTF.

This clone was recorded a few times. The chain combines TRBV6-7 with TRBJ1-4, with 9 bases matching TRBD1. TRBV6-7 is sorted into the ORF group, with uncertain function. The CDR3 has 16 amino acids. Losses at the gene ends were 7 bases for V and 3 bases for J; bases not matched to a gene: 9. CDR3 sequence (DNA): TGTGCCAGCACCGGGACAGGGTTCTGCCCTAATGAAAAACTGTTTTTT. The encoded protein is CASTGTGFCPNEKLFF.

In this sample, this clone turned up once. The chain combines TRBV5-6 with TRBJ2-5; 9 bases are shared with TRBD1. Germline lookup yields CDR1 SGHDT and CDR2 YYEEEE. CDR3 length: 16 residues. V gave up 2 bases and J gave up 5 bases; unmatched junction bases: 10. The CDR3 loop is CASSLVPDRGEETQYF. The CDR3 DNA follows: TGTGCCAGCAGCTTAGTACCGGACAGGGGAGAGGAGACCCAGTACTTC.

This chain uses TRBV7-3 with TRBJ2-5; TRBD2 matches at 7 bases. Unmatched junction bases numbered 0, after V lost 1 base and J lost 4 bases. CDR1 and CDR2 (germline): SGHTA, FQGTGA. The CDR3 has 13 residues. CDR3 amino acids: CASSLSGGETQYF. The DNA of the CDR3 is TGTGCCAGCAGCTTAAGCGGGGGAGAGACCCAGTACTTC.

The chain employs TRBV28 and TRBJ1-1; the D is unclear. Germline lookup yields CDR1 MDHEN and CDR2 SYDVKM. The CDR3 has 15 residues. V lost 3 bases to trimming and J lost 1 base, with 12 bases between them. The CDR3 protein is CASSFGMGWNTEAFF. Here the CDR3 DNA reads TGTGCCAGCAGTTTTGGTATGGGCTGGAACACTGAAGCTTTCTTT.

The CDR3 sequence: CASSEWPYNQPQHF. Here the CDR3 DNA reads TGTGCCAGCAGTGAATGGCCGTACAATCAGCCCCAGCATTTT. The chain uses TRBV2 and TRBJ1-5; no clear D. CDR1 and CDR2 (germline): SNHLY, FYNNEI. Trimming removed 2 bases from V and 3 bases from J, with 8 bases in between. This CDR3 comprises 14 residues.

The CDR3 is CATERSGVPSPPAYGYTF. In DNA, the CDR3 is TGTGCCACCGAGAGGTCGGGGGTACCTAGCCCTCCGGCCTATGGCTACACCTTC. V gene TRBV10-3 combines with J gene TRBJ1-2; D is perhaps TRBD1 (5 bases). The germline CDR1 and CDR2 sequences are ENHRY and SYGVKD. V was cut by 10 bases and J by 4 bases, with 31 bases left in between. The CDR3 is 18 amino acids.

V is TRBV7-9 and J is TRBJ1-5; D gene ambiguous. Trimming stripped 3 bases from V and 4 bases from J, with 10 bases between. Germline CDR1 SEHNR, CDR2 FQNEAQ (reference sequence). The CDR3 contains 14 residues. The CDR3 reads CASSFNSPNQPQHF. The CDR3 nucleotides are TGTGCCAGCAGCTTTAACAGTCCTAATCAGCCCCAGCATTTT.

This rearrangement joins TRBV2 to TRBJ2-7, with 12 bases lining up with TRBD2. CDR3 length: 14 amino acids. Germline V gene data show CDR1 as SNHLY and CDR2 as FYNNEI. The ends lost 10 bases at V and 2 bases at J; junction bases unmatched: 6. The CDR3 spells CAIQTSGGPYEQYF. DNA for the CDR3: TGTGCCATCCAGACTAGCGGGGGTCCCTACGAGCAGTACTTC.

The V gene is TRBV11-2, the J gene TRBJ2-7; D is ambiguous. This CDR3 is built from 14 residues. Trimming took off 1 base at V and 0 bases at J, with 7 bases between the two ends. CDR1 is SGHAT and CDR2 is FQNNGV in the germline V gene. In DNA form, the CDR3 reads TGTGCCAGCAGCTTAGGAACTTCCTCCTACGAGCAGTACTTC. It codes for CASSLGTSSYEQYF.

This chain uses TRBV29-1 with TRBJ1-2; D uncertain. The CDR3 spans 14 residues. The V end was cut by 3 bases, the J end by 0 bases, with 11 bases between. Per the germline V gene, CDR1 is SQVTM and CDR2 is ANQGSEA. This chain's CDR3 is CSVERAATNYGYTF. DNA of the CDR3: TGCAGCGTTGAGAGGGCGGCTACTAACTATGGCTACACCTTC.

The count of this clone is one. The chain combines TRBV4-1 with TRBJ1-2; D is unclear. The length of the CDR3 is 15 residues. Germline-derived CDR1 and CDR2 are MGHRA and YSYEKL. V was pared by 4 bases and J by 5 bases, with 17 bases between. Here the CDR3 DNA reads TGCGCCAGCAGCCGCGGTGGCCCCCAGAGGTATGGCTACACCTTC. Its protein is CASSRGGPQRYGYTF.

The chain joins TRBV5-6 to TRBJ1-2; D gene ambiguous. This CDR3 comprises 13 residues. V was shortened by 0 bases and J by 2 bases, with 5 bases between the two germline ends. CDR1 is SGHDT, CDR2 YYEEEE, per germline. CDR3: CASSLGRNYGYTF. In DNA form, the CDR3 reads TGTGCCAGCAGCTTGGGCAGAAACTATGGCTACACCTTC. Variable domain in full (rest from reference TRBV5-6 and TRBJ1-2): DAGVTQSPTHLIKTRGQQVTLRCSPKSGHDTVSWYQQALGQGPQFIFQYYEEEERQRGNFPDRFSGHQFPNYSSELNVNALLLGDSALYLCASSLGRNYGYTFGSGTRLTVV.

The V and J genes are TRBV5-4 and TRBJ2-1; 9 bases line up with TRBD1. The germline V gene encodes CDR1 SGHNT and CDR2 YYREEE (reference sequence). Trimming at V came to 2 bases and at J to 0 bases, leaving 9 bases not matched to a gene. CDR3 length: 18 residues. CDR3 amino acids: CASSLQDRGLLSYNEQFF. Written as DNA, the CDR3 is TGTGCCAGCAGCTTACAGGACAGGGGACTTCTCTCCTACAATGAGCAGTTCTTC.

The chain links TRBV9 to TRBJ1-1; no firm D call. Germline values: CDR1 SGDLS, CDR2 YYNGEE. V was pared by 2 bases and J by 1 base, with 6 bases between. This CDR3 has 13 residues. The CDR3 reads CASSVLRNTEAFF. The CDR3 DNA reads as TGTGCCAGCAGCGTCCTTAGGAACACTGAAGCTTTCTTT. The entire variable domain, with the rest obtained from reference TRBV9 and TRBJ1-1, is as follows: DSGVTQTPKHLITATGQRVTLRCSPRSGDLSVYWYQQSLDQGLQFLIQYYNGEERAKGNILERFSAQQFPDLHSELNLSSLELGDSALYFCASSVLRNTEAFFGQGTRLTVV.

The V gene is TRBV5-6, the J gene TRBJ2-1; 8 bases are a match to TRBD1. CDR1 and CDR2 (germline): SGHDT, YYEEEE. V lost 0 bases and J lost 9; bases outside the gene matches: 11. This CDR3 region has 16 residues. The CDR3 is CASSLGVTGVRGEQFF. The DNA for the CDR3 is TGTGCCAGCAGCTTGGGGGTGACAGGGGTAAGAGGTGAGCAGTTCTTC.

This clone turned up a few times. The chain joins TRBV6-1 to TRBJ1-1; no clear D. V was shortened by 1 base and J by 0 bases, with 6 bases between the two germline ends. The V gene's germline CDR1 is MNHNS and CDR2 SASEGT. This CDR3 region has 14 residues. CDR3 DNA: TGTGCCAGCAGTGAAGAAGCTTTGAACACTGAAGCTTTCTTT. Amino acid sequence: CASSEEALNTEAFF.